The 2 T cell receptor beta chains given below trace back to one sample, sequenced in a study of siplizumab effects on memory and regulatory T cells. Here immunoSEQ multiplex PCR was the method, and the copy in TCRdb shows in-frame clones only, minus some. This table holds tens of thousands of clones, about 94% found once. Specimen: non-Treg CD4+ T cells sorted from blood. The receptors were gathered from a human donor in good health.

This chain uses TRBV2 with TRBJ2-3, with 16 bases fitting TRBD2. Germline lookup yields CDR1 SNHLY and CDR2 FYNNEI. Trimming at V came to 8 bases and at J to 6 bases, leaving 2 bases not matched to a gene. The CDR3 loop spans 14 amino acids. CDR3 protein: CASQGLAGGDTQYF. The CDR3 nucleotides are TGTGCCAGCCAGGGACTAGCGGGGGGGGATACGCAGTATTTT.

The rearrangement joins TRBV30 to TRBJ1-2; a possible D gene is TRBD1 (6 bases). V was trimmed by 4 bases and J by 0 bases, leaving 15 bases between them. CDR1 and CDR2 (germline): GTSNPN, SVGIG (reference sequence). This CDR3 has 15 amino acids. Here the CDR3 reads CAWTRTASANYGYTF. The CDR3 nucleotides read TGTGCCTGGACCCGGACAGCCTCAGCTAACTATGGCTACACCTTC.